The sequence of this T cell receptor beta chain was determined in a study of T cell changes during pregnancy in multiple sclerosis (dated by TCRdb to between 2018 and 2021). Broadly, across the study: The study looked at changes in the T cell repertoire across pregnancy in women with multiple sclerosis.

Libraries were prepared through the immunoSEQ multiplex PCR assay. The source is immuneACCESS, and TCRdb retained only in-frame sequences with V and J called. Part of the clones is not carried over; for the studies checked, unresolved V genes explain less than half of this, and the remainder is unexplained. The sample table shows approximately 44,000 clones, and about 89% are seen once. The ten biggest clones cover 0.55% to 0.6% of the sample. In regard to this clone: The clone's antigen remains unknown. No much larger clone is present one base from it, and per-base qualities are unavailable.

Here V drops 3 bases and J drops 8 bases, and the junction holds 15 bases not matched to any gene. There are 17 amino acids in the CDR3, from cysteine to phenylalanine inclusive. Only the CDR3 region is kept as DNA, spanning 51 bases read in frame from base 1. CDR1 and CDR2, per the germline V gene, are SGDLS and YYNGEE. The clonotype was recovered from a female donor with multiple sclerosis, enrolled in a pregnancy study. This specimen consisted of CD4+ T cells from peripheral blood mononuclear cells, obtained in the first trimester of pregnancy. Rearrangement joined TRBV9 to TRBJ2-1, and TRBD1 aligns with 9 junction nucleotides. The CDR3 in this case is CASSGSPGTGNRHEQFF. The bases are TGTGCCAGCAGCGGATCTCCCGGGACAGGGAATCGGCATGAGCAGTTCTTC.